Following are 10 T cell receptor beta chains from one sample sequenced in a study of blood T cells in healthy people across ages. Combining a sample-barcoded 5' primer with a J-beta primer mix, a second PCR ran for about 6 to 12 cycles. TCRdb reprocessed the 5' RACE reads via MiXCR and lists one record per CDR3 protein. Of 2 million or so distinct CDR3 sequences in the sample, around 50% were seen once. Sequencing was done on a sample of blood. Receptors were obtained from a woman between 35 and 50 years old in good health.

The gene calls are TRBV6-5 and TRBJ2-5; TRBD1 agrees at 7 bases. The end of the DNA fits TRBJ2-7 better, so the J call may be wrong. This CDR3 has 15 residues. Germline CDR1 MNHEY, CDR2 SVGAGI. CDR3 coding DNA: TGTGCCAGCAGTTTGGTATCCACAGGGGTCGACGAGCAGTACTTC. As protein: CASSLVSTGVDEQYF.

This clonotype was detected ten times or more. The junction does not match germline at one end; this may be a read error. The chain carries TRBV28 and TRBJ2-5, with D possibly matching TRBD2 (5 bases). The J call could be wrong; TRBJ2-3 is a better fit for the DNA end. The CDR3 extends over 11 amino acids. CDR1 and CDR2 from the germline V gene are MDHEN and SYDVKM. In DNA form, the CDR3 reads TGCGCCAGCAGCCCCCGGGGAACGCAGTATTTT. Translating it yields CASSPRGTQYF.

V gene TRBV2 combines with J gene TRBJ1-5; a possible D gene is TRBD1 (5 bases). V shed 6 bases and J shed 6 bases, with 12 bases lying between them. The length of the CDR3 is 13 residues. Germline-derived CDR1 and CDR2 are SNHLY and FYNNEI. CDR3 sequence: CASSRGEGQPQHF. CDR3 sequence (DNA): TGTGCCAGCAGCCGGGGGGAGGGTCAGCCCCAGCATTTT.

This sequence joins TRBV7-9 and TRBJ2-1; no definite D call. V was trimmed by 5 bases and J by 8 bases, leaving 19 bases between them. CDR1 is SEHNR, CDR2 FQNEAQ, per germline (reference sequence). The CDR3 runs to 15 residues. The CDR3 here is CASSPMEGLSDEQFF. The DNA of the CDR3 is TGTGCCAGCAGCCCCATGGAAGGGTTGAGCGATGAGCAGTTCTTC. The variable domain in full, with the rest retrieved from reference TRBV7-9 and TRBJ2-1, is DTGVSQNPRHKITKRGQNVTFRCDPISEHNRLYWYRQTLGQGPEFLTYFQNEAQLEKSRLLSDRFSAERPKGSFSTLEIQRTEQGDSAMYLCASSPMEGLSDEQFFGPGTRLTVL.

As for this clonotype: Possible read error: a much larger clone is one base away. The chain is built from TRBV6-4 and TRBJ2-3, with unresolved D. V dropped 8 bases and J dropped 2 bases, with 11 bases sitting between them. Germline V gene data show CDR1 as MRHNA and CDR2 as SNTAGT. CDR3 length: 13 amino acids. CDR3 protein: CASPRRDTDTQYF. CDR3 DNA sequence: TGTGCCAGCCCTCGGCGAGACACAGATACGCAGTATTTT.

The rearrangement uses TRBV5-4 and TRBJ1-4; the D gene is possibly TRBD1 (5 bases). Looked up from germline, CDR1 is SGHNT and CDR2 is YYREEE (reference sequence). Deletions cut 0 bases from V and 8 bases from J, with 14 bases between. The CDR3 loop spans 15 amino acids. For the CDR3, the DNA is TGTGCCAGCAGCTTGGCTAAGGGGTCGAGAGAAAAACTGTTTTTT. Translated: CASSLAKGSREKLFF. Full variable domain (missing parts from reference TRBV5-4 and TRBJ1-4): ETGVTQSPTHLIKTRGQQVTLRCSSQSGHNTVSWYQQALGQGPQFIFQYYREEENGRGNFPPRFSGLQFPNYSSELNVNALELDDSALYLCASSLAKGSREKLFFGSGTQLSVL.

V gene TRBV20-1 combines with J gene TRBJ2-3; TRBD2 matches at 11 bases. Trimming removed 2 bases from V and 3 bases from J; junction bases left unmatched: 7. CDR1 and CDR2 (germline): DFQATT, SNEGSKA (reference sequence). This CDR3 comprises 16 residues. CDR3 in DNA: TGCAGTGCTAGAATAGCTAGCGGGGGGATGACAGATACGCAGTATTTT. It is translated as CSARIASGGMTDTQYF.

The chain uses TRBV7-6 and TRBJ2-7; TRBD1 agrees at 7 bases. The germline V gene encodes CDR1 SGHVS and CDR2 FNYEAQ. V shed 4 bases, J shed 6 bases, and the junction held 15 bases outside the gene matches. This CDR3 has 16 amino acids. The CDR3 coding sequence is TGTGCCAGCAGCTCGGATGCCGGGACAGTGTTGGCCGAGCAGTACTTC. This translates into CASSSDAGTVLAEQYF. Using reference TRBV7-6 and TRBJ2-7 for the parts outside the CDR3, the full variable domain is GAGVSQSPRYKVTKRGQDVALRCDPISGHVSLYWYRQALGQGPEFLTYFNYEAQQDKSGLPNDRFSAERPEGSISTLTIQRTEQRDSAMYRCASSSDAGTVLAEQYFGPGTRLTVT.

The rearrangement joins TRBV7-2 to TRBJ1-2; 11 positions match TRBD1. The CDR3 length is 15 residues. CDR1 is SGHTA and CDR2 is FQGNSA in the germline V gene. J was trimmed by 5 bases and V by 5 bases; bases with no gene match: 7. Written as DNA, the CDR3 is TGTGCCAGCAGCCCCGGGACAGGGGGTCAATATGGCTACACCTTC. This gives the protein CASSPGTGGQYGYTF. The full variable domain, rest sourced from reference TRBV7-2 and TRBJ1-2, is GAGVSQSPSNKVTEKGKDVELRCDPISGHTALYWYRQSLGQGLEFLIYFQGNSAPDKSGLPSDRFSAERTGGSVSTLTIQRTQQEDSAVYLCASSPGTGGQYGYTFGSGTRLTVV.

Only a few counts were recorded for this clonotype. This sequence joins TRBV10-3 and TRBJ2-7; possible D gene TRBD1, 5 bases. The germline V gene has CDR1 ENHRY and CDR2 SYGVKD. The CDR3 spans 12 residues. The V end was cut by 8 bases, the J end by 1 base, with 9 bases between. CDR3 loop: CAIGRQSYEQYF. The CDR3 coding sequence is TGTGCCATCGGAAGACAGTCCTACGAGCAGTACTTC.